The 8 T cell receptor beta chains presented below share a single source sample, sequenced in a study of shared clonotypes between healthy human individuals. The data were produced by immunoSEQ multiplex PCR, yet TCRdb's version contains in-frame clones alone and is incomplete. The data hold 2 million to 2.5 million clones, with just under 95% observed a single time. What was sequenced was naive CD4+ T cells from PBMCs. Subset reported: CD45RA+ positively selected. The receptors stem from a man between 18 and 35 years old in good health. Some clones in this sample may be carry-over from other donors' samples.

The chain joins TRBV10-3 to TRBJ2-7, with 8 bases fitting TRBD1. The V segment lost 5 bases and the J segment 7 bases; nucleotides outside the gene matches: 10. The CDR3 runs to 14 residues. Germline assignment: CDR1 ENHRY and CDR2 SYGVKD. For the CDR3, the DNA is TGTGCCATCAGTCCCCAGGGGGCCTCGGAGGAGCAGTACTTC. Its protein is CAISPQGASEEQYF.

CDR3 nucleotide sequence: TGTGCCAGCTCCGAAGACAGGGATTACAATGAGCAGTTCTTC. The encoded protein is CASSEDRDYNEQFF. The V and J genes are TRBV28 and TRBJ2-1, with 7 bases fitting TRBD1. The CDR3 runs to 14 residues. Germline V gene sequence: CDR1 MDHEN, CDR2 SYDVKM. V was clipped by 8 bases and J by 4 bases; unmatched bases: 8.

This chain connects TRBV25-1 to TRBJ2-7; 11 positions match TRBD1. Per the germline V gene, CDR1 is MGHDK and CDR2 is SYGVNS. This CDR3 comprises 15 residues. The V segment lost 1 base and the J segment 6 bases; nucleotides outside the gene matches: 5. In DNA form, the CDR3 reads TGTGCCAGCAGTGAATTCGGGACAGGGGGTCGCGAGCAGTACTTC. It specifies CASSEFGTGGREQYF.

As regards this clone: The same CDR3 can be traced to other DNA sequences in this sample. The chain carries TRBV5-1 and TRBJ2-3, with 7 bases matching TRBD2. Trimming at V came to 0 bases and at J to 0 bases, leaving 4 bases not matched to a gene. The CDR3 is made up of 16 amino acids. Germline loops: CDR1 SGHRS, CDR2 YFSETQ. As DNA, the CDR3 is TGCGCCAGCAGCTTGGGGCTAGCGGCTAGCACAGATACGCAGTATTTT. Its protein product is CASSLGLAASTDTQYF.

The gene calls are TRBV28 and TRBJ1-1, with D maybe TRBD1 (5 bases). Looked up from germline, CDR1 is MDHEN and CDR2 is SYDVKM. Between the trimmed V and J ends, which lost 3 bases and 0 bases, there was a span of 17 bases. The CDR3 totals 17 residues. CDR3 sequence reads: CASSLGGRGLMNTEAFF. The CDR3 DNA reads as TGTGCCAGCAGTTTGGGGGGGAGGGGTCTAATGAACACTGAAGCTTTCTTT. The full variable domain, its missing parts supplied by reference TRBV28 and TRBJ1-1, is DVKVTQSSRYLVKRTGEKVFLECVQDMDHENMFWYRQDPGLGLRLIYFSYDVKMKEKGDIPEGYSVSREKKERFSLILESASTNQTSMYLCASSLGGRGLMNTEAFFGQGTRLTVV.

This chain links TRBV4-1 with TRBJ2-2, with D unclear. Looked up from germline, CDR1 is MGHRA and CDR2 is YSYEKL. CDR3 length: 13 amino acids. V was trimmed by 2 bases and J by 7 bases, leaving 8 bases between them. CDR3 region: CASSQWVSGELFF. CDR3 coding DNA: TGCGCCAGCAGCCAATGGGTGAGCGGGGAGCTGTTTTTT.

The genes are TRBV7-8 and TRBJ2-1, with TRBD1 identical over 10 bases. After removal of 5 bases from V and 2 bases from J, the junction contained 9 bases not matched to a gene. The germline gives CDR1 SGHVS, CDR2 FQNEAQ. The CDR3 is made up of 17 amino acids. The CDR3 DNA is TGTGCCAGCAGCGTACCCTGGGGGACAGGGGCCTACAATGAGCAGTTCTTC. Translation gives CASSVPWGTGAYNEQFF.

About this clone: Other DNA sequences of this sample code for an identical CDR3. This chain joins TRBV25-1 and TRBJ2-3; the match to TRBD2 covers 7 bases. After removal of 4 bases from V and 0 bases from J, the junction contained 1 base not matched to a gene. Germline lookup yields CDR1 MGHDK and CDR2 SYGVNS. The CDR3 covers 14 residues. The CDR3 here is CASSVAGSTDTQYF. In nucleotides, the CDR3 is TGTGCCAGCAGTGTAGCGGGCAGCACAGATACGCAGTATTTT.